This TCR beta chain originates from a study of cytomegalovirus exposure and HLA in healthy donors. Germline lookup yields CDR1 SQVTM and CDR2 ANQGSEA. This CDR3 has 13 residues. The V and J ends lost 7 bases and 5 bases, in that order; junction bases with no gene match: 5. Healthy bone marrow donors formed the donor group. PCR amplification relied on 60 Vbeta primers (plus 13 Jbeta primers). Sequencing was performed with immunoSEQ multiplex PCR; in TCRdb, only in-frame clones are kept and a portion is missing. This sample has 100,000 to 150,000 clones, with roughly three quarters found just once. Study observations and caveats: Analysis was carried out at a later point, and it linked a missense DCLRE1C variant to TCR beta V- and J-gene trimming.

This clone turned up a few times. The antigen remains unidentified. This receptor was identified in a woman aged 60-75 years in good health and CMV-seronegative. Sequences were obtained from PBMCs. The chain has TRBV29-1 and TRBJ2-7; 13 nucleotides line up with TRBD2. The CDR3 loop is CSAWTSGSNEQYF. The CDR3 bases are TGCAGCGCCTGGACTAGCGGGAGCAACGAGCAGTACTTC.